These 27 T cell receptor beta chains originate from one sample sequenced in a study of T-cell memory formation after mild COVID-19 (dated by TCRdb to the early 2020s). The library relied on 5' RACE. This sample was sequenced with an Illumina NovaSeq 6000. The public reads were reanalyzed by TCRdb: fastp trimming at Q25, MiXCR alignment, in-frame beta chains only. Each entry merges the rows of one CDR3 protein and shows their most common DNA and genes. This sample has under 450,000 distinct CDR3 sequences in its table, and more than 20% of those were observed once. Over 10% of the sample lies in the top ten. Input material: PBMCs or a T cell subset sorted from them (not recorded which). The receptors shown here come from an adult woman who had mild COVID-19 (a few samples of this study predate the infection). The sample titles of this study are shuffled in the database, so cell type and time point are left out; the donor was told from shared clones.

This chain joins TRBV20-1 and TRBJ2-7; weak D call: TRBD2 (6 bases). Germline assignment: CDR1 DFQATT and CDR2 SNEGSKA (reference sequence). With 0 bases removed from V and 4 bases from J, the gap between germline ends came to 10 bases. The CDR3 totals 13 residues. CDR3 sequence: CSARDGGAYEQYF. The CDR3 nucleotides are TGCAGTGCTAGAGACGGAGGGGCATACGAGCAGTACTTC.

In this sample, this clonotype turned up a few times. The chain combines TRBV20-1 with TRBJ2-3, with 11 bases aligning to TRBD2. Germline V gives CDR1 DFQATT, CDR2 SNEGSKA (reference sequence). The J segment lost 6 bases and the V segment lost 5 bases, leaving 7 bases of the junction unmatched. There are 14 residues in the CDR3. Here the CDR3 DNA reads TGCAGTGCTGACACTAGCGGGAGCGCGGATACGCAGTATTTT. This encodes CSADTSGSADTQYF.

This chain links TRBV15 with TRBJ2-2, with 9 bases identical to TRBD2. Germline assignment: CDR1 LNHNV and CDR2 YYDKDF (reference sequence). This CDR3 has 14 residues. With 8 bases clipped from V and 6 bases from J, the junction kept 7 bases outside the gene matches. This CDR3 reads CATYSGRTPGELFF. CDR3 sequence (DNA): TGTGCCACCTATAGCGGGAGAACCCCCGGGGAGCTGTTTTTT.

This clonotype appeared a few times. The rearrangement links TRBV9 to TRBJ2-3, with 9 bases lining up with TRBD1. The V segment lost 4 bases and the J segment 5 bases; nucleotides outside the gene matches: 5. The V gene's germline CDR1 is SGDLS and CDR2 YYNGEE. This CDR3 contains 14 residues. Here the CDR3 DNA reads TGTGCCAGCAGCTCGGACAGGGGAGGAGATACGCAGTATTTT. Protein: CASSSDRGGDTQYF. The entire variable domain, with the rest obtained from reference TRBV9 and TRBJ2-3, is as follows: DSGVTQTPKHLITATGQRVTLRCSPRSGDLSVYWYQQSLDQGLQFLIQYYNGEERAKGNILERFSAQQFPDLHSELNLSSLELGDSALYFCASSSDRGGDTQYFGPGTRLTVL.

This clonotype occurred a few times. V usage is TRBV12-3 or TRBV12-4 and J usage is TRBJ1-2; D possibly corresponds to TRBD1 (6 bases). Trimming pared 1 base from V and 8 bases from J, leaving 11 bases between. The CDR3 has 13 residues. The CDR3 is CASSLGDTRGYTF. CDR3 coding DNA: TGTGCCAGCAGTTTAGGGGACACTCGGGGCTACACCTTC.

This clonotype has only a few counts. The chain combines TRBV7-9 with TRBJ2-5; D is perhaps TRBD1 (6 bases). The CDR3 is 14 residues long. Trimming shortened V by 2 bases and J by 5 bases, and 12 bases separated the two germline ends. Germline assignment: CDR1 SEHNR and CDR2 FQNEAQ (reference sequence). DNA for the CDR3: TGTGCCAGCAGCTTACCTACAGGGTGGGAGACCCAGTACTTC. Translated, it gives CASSLPTGWETQYF.

V gene TRBV27 combines with J gene TRBJ2-1; tentative D call: TRBD2 (6 bases). Germline loops: CDR1 MNHEY, CDR2 SMNVEV (reference sequence). V lost 5 bases and J 5 bases, leaving 10 bases between the germline ends. This CDR3 has 13 residues. The CDR3 loop reads CASSPGTHNEQFF. The CDR3 nucleotides read TGTGCCAGCAGTCCGGGGACTCACAATGAGCAGTTCTTC.

The chain couples TRBV14 to TRBJ2-1; D is undetermined. The CDR3 is 18 amino acids. V was cut by 2 bases and J by 4 bases, with 21 bases left in between. Germline V lookup: CDR1 SGHDN, CDR2 FVKESK. The CDR3 protein is CASSQTRFIGGKYNEQFF. The CDR3 DNA is TGTGCCAGCAGCCAAACGAGATTCATAGGCGGAAAGTACAATGAGCAGTTCTTC.

Many counts were recorded for this clonotype. The chain combines TRBV2 with TRBJ2-1; 10 bases agree with TRBD2. The CDR3 loop spans 15 amino acids. From germline, CDR1 is SNHLY and CDR2 FYNNEI. Trimming cost V 4 bases and J 5 bases; bases outside gene matches: 5. Here the CDR3 DNA reads TGTGCCAGCAGTGGCAAGCGGGGGGGCAACAATGAGCAGTTCTTC. This gives the protein CASSGKRGGNNEQFF.

The CDR3 here is CASLRDRSYEQYF. As DNA, the CDR3 is TGTGCCAGCCTGCGAGATCGCTCCTACGAGCAGTACTTC. The chain couples TRBV2 to TRBJ2-7; D unclear. CDR1 and CDR2 from the germline V gene are SNHLY and FYNNEI. The length of the CDR3 is 13 residues. V shed 8 bases and J shed 0 bases, with 11 bases lying between them. Together with reference TRBV2 and TRBJ2-7, the CDR3 gives the full variable domain: EPEVTQTPSHQVTQMGQEVILRCVPISNHLYFYWYRQILGQKVEFLVSFYNNEISEKSEIFDDQFSVERPDGSNFTLKIRSTKLEDSAMYFCASLRDRSYEQYFGPGTRLTVT.

This clonotype was picked up a small number of times. The chain employs TRBV5-4 and TRBJ2-2; the match to TRBD1 covers 7 bases. The germline V gene encodes CDR1 SGHNT and CDR2 YYREEE (reference sequence). The CDR3 totals 17 residues. V was clipped by 4 bases and J by 0 bases; unmatched bases: 9. CDR3 sequence reads: CASSIRQGPPNTGELFF. In DNA, the CDR3 is TGTGCCAGCAGCATTAGACAGGGCCCCCCGAACACCGGGGAGCTGTTTTTT.

This clonotype was counted between two and nine times. This sequence joins TRBV7-9 and TRBJ1-4, with no clear D. Trimming left V 3 bases short and J 8 bases short, with 7 bases between. CDR1 and CDR2 from the germline V gene are SEHNR and FQNEAQ (reference sequence). The CDR3 is made up of 12 amino acids. CDR3 amino acids: CASSFRTEKLFF. For the CDR3, the DNA is TGTGCCAGCAGCTTCCGGACGGAAAAACTGTTTTTT. Full variable domain (rest looked up from reference TRBV7-9 and TRBJ1-4): DTGVSQNPRHKITKRGQNVTFRCDPISEHNRLYWYRQTLGQGPEFLTYFQNEAQLEKSRLLSDRFSAERPKGSFSTLEIQRTEQGDSAMYLCASSFRTEKLFFGSGTQLSVL.

The chain uses TRBV10-3 and TRBJ1-2; possibly TRBD1 for D (5 bases). Between the trimmed V and J ends, which lost 0 bases and 4 bases, there was a span of 9 bases. Germline V lookup: CDR1 ENHRY, CDR2 SYGVKD. CDR3 length: 14 residues. CDR3 in DNA: TGTGCCATCAGTGAGTCGGGGACGGGCTATGGCTACACCTTC. Translating gives CAISESGTGYGYTF.

V is TRBV5-1 and J is TRBJ2-2; 11 nucleotides line up with TRBD1. V shed 4 bases, J shed 6 bases, and the junction held 5 bases outside the gene matches. Germline V gene data show CDR1 as SGHRS and CDR2 as YFSETQ. This CDR3 is built from 15 residues. The CDR3 spells CASSHGTGGAGELFF. CDR3 in DNA: TGCGCCAGCAGCCACGGGACAGGGGGTGCCGGGGAGCTGTTTTTT.

V gene TRBV7-8 combines with J gene TRBJ2-7, with 11 bases fitting TRBD1. The germline V gene encodes CDR1 SGHVS and CDR2 FQNEAQ. V was clipped by 5 bases and J by 4 bases; unmatched bases: 13. This CDR3 has 17 residues. The CDR3: CASSPMSGQGAFYEQYF. The CDR3 DNA follows: TGTGCCAGCAGCCCCATGAGTGGACAGGGGGCCTTTTACGAGCAGTACTTC.

The chain carries TRBV30 and TRBJ2-7; D possibly corresponds to TRBD2 (5 bases). The V gene lost 0 bases and the J gene lost 8 bases, with 8 bases spanning the gap. Germline V gene lookup returns CDR1 GTSNPN and CDR2 SVGIG (reference sequence). The CDR3 length is 11 residues. The CDR3 loop is CAWSVLAQQYF. DNA for the CDR3: TGTGCCTGGAGTGTTCTAGCACAGCAGTACTTC.

The V and J genes are TRBV7-3 and TRBJ2-1; 9 positions match TRBD1. Germline CDR1 is SGHTA and CDR2 is FQGTGA. This CDR3 has 14 residues. V was pared by 4 bases and J by 7 bases, with 5 bases of the junction left unmatched. CDR3 sequence (DNA): TGTGCCAGCAGCTCTACAGGGGGCGGGAATGAGCAGTTCTTC. Its protein is CASSSTGGGNEQFF.

J is TRBJ2-1 and V is TRBV2, with TRBD2 matching 7 bases. The CDR3 loop spans 13 amino acids. The J segment lost 6 bases and the V segment lost 6 bases, leaving 5 bases of the junction unmatched. Germline V lookup: CDR1 SNHLY, CDR2 FYNNEI. In nucleotides, the CDR3 is TGTGCCAGCAGGGGCGGGAGAAGCAATGAGCAGTTCTTC. Translation: CASRGGRSNEQFF.

The genes are TRBV6-4 and TRBJ2-2; a weak D match, TRBD1 (6 bases). The CDR3 runs 14 residues. CDR1 is MRHNA, CDR2 SNTAGT, per germline. Trimming stripped 6 bases from V and 1 base from J, with 9 bases between. The CDR3 here is CASSHRVNTGELFF. The DNA of the CDR3 is TGTGCCAGCAGCCACAGGGTGAACACCGGGGAGCTGTTTTTT.

The chain recombines TRBV3-1 with TRBJ1-4; TRBD1 matches at 9 bases. From germline, CDR1 is LGHDT and CDR2 YNNKEL (reference sequence). Trimming at V came to 4 bases and at J to 5 bases, leaving 2 bases not matched to a gene. This CDR3 is 14 amino acids long. The CDR3, as DNA: TGTGCCAGCAGCCGGGACAGGGTCAATGAAAAACTGTTTTTT. It specifies CASSRDRVNEKLFF.

The rearrangement joins TRBV5-1 to TRBJ1-6; D not certain. The V end lost 0 bases, the J end lost 7 bases, and 8 bases lay between the germline ends. The CDR3 is 14 residues long. CDR1 and CDR2 (germline): SGHRS, YFSETQ. CDR3 sequence reads: CASSLATANSPLHF. The CDR3 DNA sequence: TGCGCCAGCAGCTTGGCTACAGCAAATTCACCCCTCCACTTT.

J is TRBJ2-3 and V is TRBV6-2 or TRBV6-3, with 12 bases that match TRBD1. CDR1 is MNHEY and CDR2 is SVGEGT in the germline V gene. V trimming: 8 bases; J trimming: 8 bases; junction bases outside the gene matches: 8. The length of the CDR3 is 14 residues. CDR3 loop: CASRGTGGISTQYF. In DNA, the CDR3 is TGTGCCAGCCGGGGGACAGGGGGCATCAGTACGCAGTATTTT.

This clonotype was counted many times. The V call is TRBV20-1, the J call TRBJ2-7; a possible D gene is TRBD1 (5 bases). V lost 5 bases and J 1 base, leaving 9 bases between the germline ends. Germline V lookup: CDR1 DFQATT, CDR2 SNEGSKA (reference sequence). This CDR3 contains 12 residues. The CDR3 sequence is CSAATDSYEQYF. The CDR3 region has the DNA TGCAGTGCTGCGACAGATTCCTACGAGCAGTACTTC.

The rearrangement links TRBV24-1 to TRBJ1-1; D may be TRBD1 (6 bases). The germline V gene has CDR1 KGHDR and CDR2 SFDVKD. The CDR3 sequence is 13 residues long. V was cut by 6 bases and J by 5 bases, with 12 bases left in between. DNA for the CDR3: TGTGCCACCAGTCAAGGGGGGGGAACTGAAGCTTTCTTT. Translating it yields CATSQGGGTEAFF.

This clonotype was counted between two and nine times. V and J are TRBV12-3 or TRBV12-4 and TRBJ1-5, with D hard to call. The CDR3 runs to 10 residues. The V end lost 6 bases, the J end lost 12 bases, and 9 bases lay between the germline ends. CDR3 sequence (DNA): TGTGCCAGCAGCGGCGTCGGCCAGCATTTT. Encoded protein: CASSGVGQHF.

The chain links TRBV19 to TRBJ2-3; no reliable D call. This CDR3 is 12 amino acids long. Germline lookup yields CDR1 LNHDA and CDR2 SQIVND (reference sequence). The V end lost 5 bases, the J end lost 6 bases, and 9 bases lay between the germline ends. CDR3 DNA sequence: TGTGCCAGTAGTGGGTGGCCGGATACGCAGTATTTT. It codes for CASSGWPDTQYF. The whole variable domain, remainder taken from reference TRBV19 and TRBJ2-3, is DGGITQSPKYLFRKEGQNVTLSCEQNLNHDAMYWYRQDPGQGLRLIYYSQIVNDFQKGDIAEGYSVSREKKESFPLTVTSAQKNPTAFYLCASSGWPDTQYFGPGTRLTVL.

The V and J genes are TRBV9 and TRBJ2-1; 9 bases agree with TRBD1. CDR3 size: 15 residues. The V and J ends lost 4 bases and 6 bases, in that order; junction bases with no gene match: 8. Germline CDR1 SGDLS, CDR2 YYNGEE. CDR3 amino acids: CASSRGDREVNEQFF. The DNA of the CDR3 is TGTGCCAGCAGCAGGGGGGACAGGGAGGTCAATGAGCAGTTCTTC.